The entry that follows covers one T cell receptor (beta chain) sequence. Primers: 60 Vbeta forward and 13 Jbeta reverse. Generated by immunoSEQ multiplex PCR, the TCRdb table keeps only in-frame clones and is missing some. The sample lists 150,000 or so clones; about 70% were seen once. This CDR3 has 17 amino acids. J gave up 4 bases and V 5 bases, and 10 bases lay outside the gene matches. The germline V gene has CDR1 LNHNV and CDR2 YYDKDF (reference sequence). The data were obtained in a study of cytomegalovirus exposure and HLA in healthy donors. This sequence was found in a male donor in good health and CMV-seronegative. The rearrangement uses TRBV15 and TRBJ2-3; 12 nucleotides line up with TRBD1. The sample taken for sequencing was PBMCs. Written as DNA, the CDR3 is TGTGCCACCAGCTCCTACCCGGGACAGGGGGCCGCAGATACGCAGTATTTT. Translating gives CATSSYPGQGAADTQYF.